The T cell receptor beta chain under discussion was sequenced for a study of a mutant IDH1 vaccine in newly diagnosed glioma. Study background: The earlier regimen, radiotherapy, temozolomide, or both, was most often both.

Regarding time point: baseline, week 1 (first vaccination visit). Treatment given: pre-vaccination baseline after standard-of-care therapy. Diagnosis in the donors showed new WHO grade 3 or 4 astrocytomas that were IDH1-mutant and ATRX-lost. General study points: The occurrence of vaccine-induced immune responses was seen in 80% to 95% of patients. Pseudoprogression apparently lacked any relation to changes in top peripheral T cell clonotypes.

Concerning this clone itself: Antigen: not known.

The table came from immunoSEQ multiplex PCR; TCRdb's copy has only in-frame clones and leaves some out. Of tens of thousands of clones listed, about nine tenths are singletons. V lost 0 bases and J 0 bases, leaving 11 bases between the germline ends. The CDR3 contains 17 residues. The V gene's germline CDR1 is KGHSH and CDR2 LQKENI. Source: PBMCs, taken from a glioma patient treated with radiotherapy, temozolomide or both. This chain links TRBV18 with TRBJ2-2, with TRBD2 as a possible D gene (6 bases). The sequence derives from a man in his thirties or forties with glioma. Here the CDR3 reads CASSPPEGDPNTGELFF. For the CDR3, the DNA is TGTGCCAGCTCACCACCGGAGGGTGATCCGAACACCGGGGAGCTGTTTTTT.